What follows are 17 T cell receptor beta chains derived from one specimen sequenced in a study of Graves' ophthalmopathy and Graves' hyperthyroidism. As the template, RNA transcripts were used to amplify TCR beta CDR3 regions. The first round was an RT-PCR with HTBI primers, and the second round was a multiplex PCR. MiXCR, applied by TCRdb to the multiplex PCR reads, yields one record per CDR3 protein. The sample lists over 200,000 distinct CDR3 sequences, just under 30% occurring once. Sequencing was carried out using peripheral blood. The receptors here all came from a man over 45 with Graves' ophthalmopathy.

This clonotype was detected many times. The J gene is TRBJ2-7, the V gene TRBV30, with D perhaps matching TRBD1 (6 bases). Germline V lookup: CDR1 GTSNPN, CDR2 SVGIG (reference sequence). This CDR3 is 11 amino acids long. The V and J ends lost 7 bases and 4 bases respectively, with 11 bases between them. CDR3 bases: TGTGCCTCAGGACAGCGGTACGAGCAGTACTTC. It encodes CASGQRYEQYF.

The chain joins TRBV27 to TRBJ1-6, with D hard to call. Trimming removed 4 bases from V and 9 bases from J, with 13 bases in between. Per germline, CDR1 MNHEY and CDR2 SMNVEV (reference sequence). The CDR3 is 14 residues long. CDR3 region: CASSSATRGSPLHF. In DNA, the CDR3 is TGTGCCAGCAGTTCCGCGACCCGAGGTTCACCCCTCCACTTT.

This clonotype appeared many times. This may be a read error: a much more frequent sequence differs by one nucleotide. The chain joins TRBV6-2 or TRBV6-3 to TRBJ2-7, with D hard to call. The CDR3 consists of 13 residues. Germline CDR1 is MNHEY and CDR2 is SVGEGT. Trimming removed 10 bases from V and 3 bases from J, with 16 bases in between. This chain's CDR3 is CANCLKVIYEQYF. The CDR3 coding sequence is TGTGCCAACTGTCTTAAGGTGATCTACGAGCAGTACTTC.

This clonotype was seen many times. The CDR3 coding sequence is TGCGCCAGCAGCCTGCCCGGCGGTTTGGGCGGAGCAGGGGCCAACGTCCTGACTTTC. Encoded protein: CASSLPGGLGGAGANVLTF. V is TRBV5-1 and J is TRBJ2-6, with no clear D. The CDR3 contains 19 residues. The V and J ends lost 4 bases and 4 bases respectively, with 24 bases between them. Germline V CDR1 and CDR2: SGHRS, YFSETQ.

This clonotype was detected ten times or more. V is TRBV2 and J is TRBJ2-4; TRBD2 might be the D (5 bases). The CDR3 contains 14 residues. CDR1 is SNHLY and CDR2 is FYNNEI in the germline V gene. V lost 3 bases to trimming and J lost 8 bases, with 14 bases between them. The CDR3 is CASSDRGGLDIQYF. CDR3 nucleotides: TGTGCCAGCAGTGATCGAGGCGGGTTGGACATTCAGTACTTC.

This clonotype appeared many times. The genes are TRBV6-4 and TRBJ1-1; D gene ambiguous. V was pared by 6 bases and J by 3 bases, with 11 bases between. The CDR3 is 13 residues long. In germline, CDR1 is MRHNA, CDR2 SNTAGT. The CDR3 DNA reads as TGTGCCAGCAGCCAAGCCCCGGACACTGAAGCTTTCTTT. Its translation: CASSQAPDTEAFF.

The chain is built from TRBV6-1 and TRBJ2-5; 9 bases agree with TRBD2. The germline gives CDR1 MNHNS, CDR2 SASEGT. J lost 5 bases, V lost 8 bases, and 9 bases had no gene match. The CDR3 runs 14 residues. CDR3 amino acids: CASGRSGGRETQYF. CDR3 coding DNA: TGTGCCAGCGGCCGTAGCGGGGGCAGGGAGACCCAGTACTTC.

This clonotype came up many times. This rearrangement joins TRBV29-1 to TRBJ2-5, with 9 positions matching TRBD2. There are 14 residues in the CDR3. Germline-derived CDR1 and CDR2 are SQVTM and ANQGSEA. Trimming removed 7 bases from V and 5 bases from J; junction bases left unmatched: 11. CDR3 loop: CSGSSGTLGETQYF. In DNA, the CDR3 is TGCAGCGGGTCTAGCGGGACGTTAGGGGAGACCCAGTACTTC.

This chain joins TRBV20-1 and TRBJ1-1; D ambiguous. The V end was cut by 2 bases, the J end by 5 bases, with 18 bases between. The CDR3 totals 15 residues. Germline values: CDR1 DFQATT, CDR2 SNEGSKA (reference sequence). The DNA of the CDR3 is TGCAGTGCTAGAAGTACGGGGAACTCGGGGACTGAAGCTTTCTTT. Translated: CSARSTGNSGTEAFF.

This clonotype was recorded many times. V and J are TRBV6-1 and TRBJ1-1; TRBD1 might be the D (5 bases). The CDR3 sequence is 15 residues long. V lost 3 bases, J lost 1 base, and 12 bases lay in between. Per germline, CDR1 MNHNS and CDR2 SASEGT. This chain's CDR3 is CASSDREGENTEAFF. The CDR3, as DNA: TGTGCCAGCAGTGACAGGGAAGGGGAGAACACTGAAGCTTTCTTT.

The chain is built from TRBV6-1 and TRBJ1-1; the D gene is possibly TRBD1 (5 bases). The CDR3 has 14 amino acids. V was shortened by 6 bases and J by 8 bases, with 19 bases between the two germline ends. Germline values: CDR1 MNHNS, CDR2 SASEGT. The CDR3 nucleotides are TGTGCCAGCAGCCTAGAATGGGACGGCACGGAAGCTTTCTTT. Translated: CASSLEWDGTEAFF.

This clonotype was observed many times. V is TRBV11-3 and J is TRBJ1-6; D is uncertain. CDR3 length: 14 amino acids. The V end was cut by 2 bases, the J end by 6 bases, with 8 bases between. CDR1 is SGHNT and CDR2 is YENEEA in the germline V gene. CDR3 nucleotides: TGTGCCAGCAGCTTACGGGCAGTTAATTCACCCCTCCACTTT. It yields the protein CASSLRAVNSPLHF.

Many counts were recorded for this clonotype. The chain recombines TRBV6-2 or TRBV6-3 with TRBJ2-5; 14 nucleotides line up with TRBD2. This CDR3 region has 14 residues. Per germline, CDR1 MNHEY and CDR2 SVGEGT. J was trimmed by 5 bases and V by 11 bases; bases with no gene match: 7. CDR3 region: CASSGLAGVETQYF. CDR3 DNA: TGTGCCTCCTCGGGACTAGCGGGAGTGGAGACCCAGTACTTC.

This clonotype was seen only once. The CDR3, as DNA: TGTGCCAGCAGTTTTTCAGGGGAGAGGCATGAAGCTTTCTTT. It codes for CASSFSGERHEAFF. The rearrangement links TRBV12-3 or TRBV12-4 to TRBJ1-1, with D tentatively TRBD1 (6 bases). V lost 3 bases to trimming and J lost 7 bases, with 15 bases between them. The CDR3 runs to 14 residues.

This sequence joins TRBV11-1 and TRBJ2-3; D may match TRBD1 or TRBD2 (5 bases each). The CDR3 sequence is 17 residues long. Trimming removed 7 bases at V and 0 bases at J, with 20 bases between. In germline, CDR1 is SGHAT, CDR2 FQDESV (reference sequence). CDR3 residues: CASITWDLAESTDTQYF. CDR3 sequence (DNA): TGTGCCAGCATCACGTGGGACCTAGCCGAAAGCACAGATACGCAGTATTTT.

The table lists this clonotype with many counts. The chain uses TRBV27 and TRBJ1-1; D is unclear. The CDR3 is made up of 14 amino acids. CDR1 and CDR2 from the germline V gene are MNHEY and SMNVEV (reference sequence). V lost 5 bases and J lost 7, with 17 bases in between. CDR3 nucleotide sequence: TGTGCCAGCAGTCCACATCCCGGGAGGAGTGAAGCTTTCTTT. Translated: CASSPHPGRSEAFF.

This clonotype was seen at least ten times. V gene TRBV4-1 combines with J gene TRBJ2-7, with 12 bases that match TRBD2. The germline CDR1 and CDR2 sequences are MGHRA and YSYEKL. The V and J ends lost 3 bases and 7 bases, in that order; junction bases with no gene match: 13. The CDR3 covers 17 residues. The CDR3 DNA reads TGCGCCAGCAGCCAGCGGGAGGCGACTAGCGGGAGCGGGGAGCAGTACTTC. Translation: CASSQREATSGSGEQYF.